This T cell receptor (beta chain) appears in the sequencing data of a study of technical replicates of blood from a few donors. Repertoires were generated with immunoSEQ multiplex PCR, while TCRdb's copy carries only in-frame clones and drops some. The sample records about 94,000 clones, approximately 94% being singletons. V lost 0 bases to trimming and J lost 5 bases; unmatched junction nucleotides: 4. CDR1 is SGDLS and CDR2 is YYNGEE in the germline V gene. CDR3 length: 15 residues. This clonotype was obtained from a human donor in good health. The sample comprised T cells isolated from PBMCs. The chain is built from TRBV9 and TRBJ2-2, with 7 bases aligning to TRBD1. CDR3 region: CASSVVGGLTGELFF. The CDR3 region has the DNA TGTGCCAGCAGCGTAGTAGGGGGCTTAACCGGGGAGCTGTTTTTT.